Reported below is one T cell receptor beta chain. The antigen is unknown. Germline V gives CDR1 SGHRS, CDR2 YFSETQ. This CDR3 region has 14 residues. These data originate in a study of T cells expressing NK-cell markers. Study-level information: From sorted CD3+CD56+NKG2C+, CD3+CD56+NKG2C- and CD3+CD56-NKG2C+ T cells came the TCR beta repertoires.

The study, taken as a whole, reports: For a handful of donors, these clonotypes were likewise the leading ones in the CD3+CD56-NKG2C+ fraction. A range of 1.0-7.0% of CD8+ T cells consisted of dominant NKG2C+ clonotypes in six donors.

With UMIs, 5'RACE template switching was used to make TCR beta cDNA. With the 5' RACE reads reprocessed, TCRdb shows one record per CDR3 protein and no DNA. The sample yields some 390,000 distinct CDR3 sequences, of which the top ten take up roughly 10%. The clonotype was recovered from a woman in her forties or fifties in good health. The chain recombines TRBV5-1 with TRBJ2-7; TCRdb calls TRBD2, which cannot be checked without DNA. The sequenced sample consisted of blood T cells: a sorted CD56 or NKG2C T cell subset, CD4+ or CD8+ T cells, or bulk PBMC T cells (not recorded which). CDR3 residues: CASSPGLAGGIGYF.